This TCR beta chain was documented in a study of CD8 T cells in ankylosing spondylitis. Points from the study as a whole: Typical of ankylosing spondylitis blood, it appeared, was a TCR beta motif of eight highly homologous variants. Previously reported in reactive arthritis synovial fluid and blood were some of the motif variants. Reported data indicate significant enrichment of disease-linked clones within matched ankylosing spondylitis synovial fluid.

This clonotype was detected ten times or more. The antigen is unknown. V was pared by 6 bases and J by 6 bases, with 25 bases between. Germline CDR1 and CDR2: MNHNS and SASEGT. CDR3 size: 17 residues. TCRdb re-analysed the 5' RACE reads in MiXCR, keeping a single row per CDR3 protein. Among some 52,000 distinct CDR3 sequences, approximately 8% were seen once, and the ten largest hold over 6.5%. Sequencing was carried out using blood, either unsorted or a sorted T cell fraction (not recorded which). The clonotype was recovered from a female donor with ankylosing spondylitis or in good health (not recorded which). This chain connects TRBV6-1 to TRBJ2-3; D assignment may be TRBD1 or TRBD2 (5 bases each). CDR3 nucleotide sequence: TGTGCCAGCAGAGCCTTACCGGGGCCCCCGAGGTCCGATACGCAGTATTTT. This translates into CASRALPGPPRSDTQYF.